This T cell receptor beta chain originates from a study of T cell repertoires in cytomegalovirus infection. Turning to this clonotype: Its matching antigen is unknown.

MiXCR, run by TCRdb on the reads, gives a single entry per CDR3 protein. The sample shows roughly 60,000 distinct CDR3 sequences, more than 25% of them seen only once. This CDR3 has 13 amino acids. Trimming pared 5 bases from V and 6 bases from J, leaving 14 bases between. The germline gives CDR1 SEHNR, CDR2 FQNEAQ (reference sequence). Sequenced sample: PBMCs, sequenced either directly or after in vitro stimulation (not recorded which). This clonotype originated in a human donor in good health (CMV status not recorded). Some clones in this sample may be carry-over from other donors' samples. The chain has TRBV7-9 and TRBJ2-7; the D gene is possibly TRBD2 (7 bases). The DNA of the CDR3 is TGTGCCAGCAGCCAACAGGGAGGGGGCGAGCAGTACTTC. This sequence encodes CASSQQGGGEQYF.